The T cell receptor (beta chain) described here comes from a study of blood T cell repertoires in COVID-19. Whole-study context: COVID-19 samples from acute and convalescent phases originated in the United States, Italy and Spain.

In the case of this clone: Other DNA sequences within the sample encode an identical CDR3.

Germline V lookup: CDR1 MNHEY, CDR2 SVGAGI. The length of the CDR3 is 12 residues. Trimming stripped 6 bases from V and 4 bases from J, with 9 bases between. In Cohort 3, a recovered donor had either two negative PCRs, clearance, or symptom resolution. Assay used: immunoSEQ multiplex PCR; TCRdb lists only in-frame clones, some missing. The table shows around 300,000 clones, with around 87% occurring only once. The source is a woman under 30 who had recovered from COVID-19. The rearrangement uses TRBV6-5 and TRBJ1-1; D is unresolved. The sequenced sample was PBMCs or T cells enriched from blood (not recorded which). CDR3 region: CASSRGVTEAFF. The DNA for the CDR3 is TGTGCCAGCAGCCGAGGTGTCACTGAAGCTTTCTTT.